The TCR beta chain described here comes from a study of naive and memory T cell subsets (dated 2017 in TCRdb). As for the study more broadly: Sorted naive and memory T cell subsets from peripheral blood were analyzed in the study using a UMI-based, open-source pipeline for TCR alpha and beta sequencing. RNA was DNase-treated and reverse transcribed with TCR constant-region primers, mostly using SuperScript III. IgG serology results and the functional CMV T cell responses were in complete agreement. What the research found in general, with its limitations: Following error correction, more than 90% of naive TCR sequences occurred only once, which made naive abundance distributions much steeper than those of memory subsets. RNA-based TCR counts may be affected by expression changes linked to T cell activation and differentiation. In both CD4 and CD8 cells, going from naive through CM, EM and EMRA, the Gini index went up while Shannon and inverse Simpson diversity went down. The repertoire findings for the naive and memory subsets could not be validated against a ground truth because none was available. TCR abundance followed a power law with an exponent that was different for naive and memory subsets but consistent across the three individuals. Single alpha or beta chain sequences, rather than paired alpha/beta receptors, were used to define clonotypes.

From V the trimming removes 0 bases and from J it removes 8 bases, while the gene matches leave 6 bases of the junction unaccounted for. CDR1 and CDR2, per the germline V gene (reference sequence), are DFQATT and SNEGSKA. The CDR3 has 15 amino acids, counting the end cysteine and phenylalanine. The entry retains the CDR3 DNA only, 45 bases that are in frame from base 1. From the second PCR step on, the TCR alpha and beta chain libraries were amplified in separate reactions. To determine each donor's CMV status, fresh PBMCs were stimulated overnight with CMV viral lysate, and IFNgamma production from CD4+ T cells was then assessed. CD4 T cells were positively selected with Miltenyi beads, followed by positive selection of CD8 T cells from the CD4-negative fraction. Cells were stained for CD3, CD4, CD8, CD45RA, CD27 and a live/dead dye and were sorted on a BD Aria II into four subsets based on CD45RA and CD27. Blood came from three healthy volunteers, each fractionated into CD4 and CD8 T cells and then into four differentiation subsets. Roughly 120 ml of peripheral blood was collected from each donor, and PBMC were isolated by Ficoll-Paque PLUS density-gradient centrifugation. The sorted cells were lysed in RLT buffer, after which RNA was extracted using a Qiagen RNeasy kit and kept at -80 degrees C.

Library preparation employed UMI-ligation and nested PCR. The beta constant-region primer was an equimolar mix of two oligonucleotides covering both TRBC1 and TRBC2. The ligated cDNA went through four rounds of PCR with nested alpha and beta constant-region primers together with the SP2 primer. A single-stranded oligonucleotide carrying the SP2 primer and a 12-nucleotide UMI was ligated to the 3' end of the cDNA by T4 RNA ligase 1. Incubation of the ligation reaction was carried out at 16 degrees C for about 20-24 hours. To avoid over-amplification, PCR2 was usually performed as a SYBR Green qPCR and halted once a predetermined threshold was reached. Apart from the first purification, every purification step used Agencourt AMPure XP magnetic beads. Library amounts were measured by Qubit and library quality was assessed on a TapeStation, where the main peak was expected at around 650 bp. Sequencing of the pooled libraries was done on an Illumina MiSeq using v2 2x251 paired-end kits, which typically yielded roughly 0.95-2 million reads per sample. Each sample library was pooled at around 4.1 nM, and roughly 5-8% PhiX was included to improve cluster recognition. Regarding the original processing steps: V and J genes were assigned to Demultiplexor-processed FASTQ reads by Decombinator through tag matching, with a single base-pair mismatch being allowed. UMIs were used by Collapsinator to correct both sequencing errors and frequency errors arising from PCR heterogeneity. TCRs were translated and CDR3s were extracted from the conserved cysteine to the FGXG phenylalanine by CDR3Translator, with non-productive sequences being flagged. Gini, Shannon entropy and inverse Simpson indices were calculated on repertoires subsampled to equal numbers of UMI-defined TCRs. Within the linear range, a power law was fitted by maximum likelihood to the distributions of clonotype abundance. Similar UMI counts, unique TCR numbers and clonal distributions were obtained with the pipeline and with MIGEC on one naive CD8 sample. Repertoires were searched for around 7,300 CMV-associated CDR3 sequences compiled from VDJdb and a published dataset. TCRdb reprocessed the public reads (quality trimming at Q25 with fastp, clone calling with MiXCR) and kept in-frame beta chains. Each CDR3 protein gets just one entry, which takes the most common genes and DNA from the rows behind it. These V and J calls rely on TCRdb rather than the paper's analysis. The sample includes approximately 20,000 distinct CDR3 sequences, with over 7% observed a single time. Roughly 20% of the sample lies in the top ten.

This clonotype was seen at least ten times. Its specific antigen is unknown. The record has no base qualities; no much larger clone is one base away. In this chain, TRBV20-1 is recombined with TRBJ2-1, and 11 bases in between align with TRBD2. This receptor was identified in a human donor in good health. The sequenced sample consisted of central memory CD8+ T cells from blood. Explained via the paper, the cell subset or site label denotes: central memory, CD45RA- CD27+. The sequenced DNA: TGCAGTGCTAGAGATTTCACTAGCGGGAGCCATGAGCAGTTCTTC. Its coded protein is CSARDFTSGSHEQFF.